A single sample gave rise to the 7 T cell receptor beta chains below, sequenced in a study of beta chain features in type 1 diabetes. cDNA synthesis used the whole RNA isolate, giving expressed TCRB sequences. TCRdb keeps only in-frame clones here, not all; method: immunoSEQ multiplex PCR. Found here are a few hundred thousand clones, 16% of them singletons; the top ten hold about 0.092%. The antigens for these receptors are not known. Study outcomes and limitations: Moderately but significantly shorter TCRB CDR3s were found in Type 1 diabetes patients in all four CD4+ subsets.

The source material was naive CD4+ T cells from blood. These receptors all come from a man aged 25 to 40 with type 1 diabetes.

In its sample, this clone was seen a few times. The genes are TRBV29-1 and TRBJ2-7, with TRBD1 matching over 10 bases. The V gene end was trimmed by 8 bases and the J gene end by 5 bases; junction bases not matched to a gene: 9. Germline loops: CDR1 SQVTM, CDR2 ANQGSEA. This CDR3 is 13 amino acids long. CDR3 sequence: CSIRQGAPDEQYF. DNA of the CDR3: TGCAGCATCCGACAGGGGGCGCCTGACGAGCAGTACTTC.

This chain connects TRBV28 to TRBJ2-5, with 8 bases aligning to TRBD2. This CDR3 is built from 15 residues. Trimming removed 5 bases from V and 3 bases from J; junction bases left unmatched: 8. CDR1 and CDR2 (germline): MDHEN, SYDVKM. Here the CDR3 reads CASSPGGVAKETQYF. The CDR3 DNA reads as TGTGCCAGCAGTCCCGGGGGGGTTGCGAAAGAGACCCAGTACTTC.

There are a few counts of this clone. The rearrangement uses TRBV5-1 and TRBJ2-5, with TRBD2 identical over 13 bases. The J call is uncertain, as TRBJ2-7 better fits the DNA end. The CDR3 is 14 amino acids. Germline V gene lookup returns CDR1 SGHRS and CDR2 YFSETQ. The CDR3 protein is CASSPGTSGNEQYF. For the CDR3, the DNA is TGCGCCAGCAGCCCCGGGACTAGCGGGAACGAGCAGTACTTC.

The chain joins TRBV11-2 to TRBJ2-1, with TRBD2 matching 8 bases. The V gene end was trimmed by 3 bases and the J gene end by 12 bases; junction bases not matched to a gene: 4. The CDR3 is made up of 12 amino acids. Germline CDR1 SGHAT, CDR2 FQNNGV. CDR3 residues: CASSLEGTRQFF. In DNA, the CDR3 is TGTGCCAGCAGCTTGGAGGGGACTAGGCAGTTCTTC.

Notes on this clone: Other DNA sequences of this sample code for an identical CDR3. CDR3: CSASGTHGYTF. The CDR3 coding sequence is TGCAGTGCTAGTGGGACCCATGGCTACACCTTC. The rearrangement links TRBV20-1 to TRBJ1-2, with D perhaps matching TRBD1 (5 bases). The V gene lost 3 bases and the J gene lost 6 bases, with 8 bases spanning the gap. The CDR3 totals 11 residues. The germline CDR1 and CDR2 sequences are DFQATT and SNEGSKA (reference sequence).

This clone has more than one count but fewer than ten. One junction end disagrees with the germline gene, perhaps due to a read error. This rearrangement joins TRBV7-2 to TRBJ2-4; perhaps TRBD1 as D (5 bases). This CDR3 contains 13 residues. Germline CDR1 reads SGHTA; CDR2 reads FQGNSA. This chain's CDR3 is CASSWGLEAQRDF. The CDR3 region has the DNA TGTGCCAGCAGCTGGGGCCTAGAAGCCCAAAGGGACTTC.

The rearrangement joins TRBV29-1 to TRBJ1-1, with a tentative D call TRBD1 (6 bases). Trimming cost V 6 bases and J 6 bases, with 11 bases left between them. The germline CDR1 and CDR2 sequences are SQVTM and ANQGSEA. This CDR3 is built from 11 residues. CDR3 nucleotides: TGCAGCGTCTCTAGGACAGCTGAAGCTTTCTTT. Translating it yields CSVSRTAEAFF.